This TCR beta chain was found in a study of blood T cell repertoires in COVID-19. Produced via immunoSEQ multiplex PCR; TCRdb's table is partial and in-frame only. The top ten hold approximately 0.96% of the sample, which has roughly 420,000 clones, approximately 87% seen once. Between the trimmed V and J ends, which lost 2 bases and 4 bases, there was a span of 11 bases. Per germline, CDR1 MNHEY and CDR2 SVGAGI. The CDR3 spans 14 residues. The J gene is TRBJ1-1, the V gene TRBV6-5, with a tentative D call TRBD1 (5 bases). Source material: PBMCs or T cells enriched from blood (not recorded which). This clonotype was sampled from a woman aged 25 to 39 with acute COVID-19. DNA for the CDR3: TGTGCCAGCAGTTACCTCGGGGGGTCCACTGAAGCTTTCTTT. Its protein product is CASSYLGGSTEAFF.